This TCR beta chain derives from a study of shared clonotypes between healthy human individuals. Study observations and caveats: On the whole, naive subsets had larger estimated richness than memory subsets had. Clonotypes shared by all four donors outscored non-shared clonotypes in generation probability.

V lost 7 bases, J lost 4 bases, and 10 bases lay in between. There are 12 residues in the CDR3. The germline V gene encodes CDR1 SNHLY and CDR2 FYNNEI. Produced via immunoSEQ multiplex PCR; TCRdb's table is partial and in-frame only. In the table there are hundreds of thousands of clones, less than 80% of which are singletons. This clone has just one count. The antigen is undetermined. The sequence came from a woman in her twenties or thirties in good health. The chain joins TRBV2 to TRBJ1-2; no clear D gene. The source material was memory CD4+ T cells sorted from blood. Subset defined: CD45RA-negative fraction. Here the CDR3 reads CASKPFGYGYTF. CDR3 bases: TGTGCCAGCAAGCCTTTCGGCTATGGCTACACCTTC.